The clone carrying this T cell receptor beta chain came up once. The antigen is undetermined. This sample is drawn from a study of cytomegalovirus exposure and HLA in healthy donors. Study as a whole: The roughly 100 million unique TCR beta sequences, from 150 million to 200 million T cells, were found by an earlier analysis.

With 60 Vbeta and 13 Jbeta primers, the PCR was carried out. Only in-frame clones appear in the TCRdb table, and some are missing; sequencing was by immunoSEQ multiplex PCR. The sample shows roughly 180,000 clones, over 65% of them seen only once. Findings and limits, study-wide: Later on, an analysis found that several of the most significant clusters appeared to be linked to common viral pathogens, which included parvovirus B19. Exclusion applied to some V segments, including TRBV6-2 and TRBV6-3, as they were indistinguishable. The authors later found HLA-associated TCR beta chains more clonally expanded than equally common others.

This CDR3 contains 15 residues. V lost 4 bases, J lost 3 bases, and 15 bases lay in between. Per the germline V gene, CDR1 is MDHEN and CDR2 is SYDVKM. The origin of this receptor is a female donor in good health and CMV-seronegative. The V and J genes are TRBV28 and TRBJ1-1; D not certain. Source material: PBMCs. CDR3 amino acids: CASSSAGLTDTEAFF. CDR3 nucleotides: TGTGCCAGCAGTTCGGCAGGTTTAACGGACACTGAAGCTTTCTTT.